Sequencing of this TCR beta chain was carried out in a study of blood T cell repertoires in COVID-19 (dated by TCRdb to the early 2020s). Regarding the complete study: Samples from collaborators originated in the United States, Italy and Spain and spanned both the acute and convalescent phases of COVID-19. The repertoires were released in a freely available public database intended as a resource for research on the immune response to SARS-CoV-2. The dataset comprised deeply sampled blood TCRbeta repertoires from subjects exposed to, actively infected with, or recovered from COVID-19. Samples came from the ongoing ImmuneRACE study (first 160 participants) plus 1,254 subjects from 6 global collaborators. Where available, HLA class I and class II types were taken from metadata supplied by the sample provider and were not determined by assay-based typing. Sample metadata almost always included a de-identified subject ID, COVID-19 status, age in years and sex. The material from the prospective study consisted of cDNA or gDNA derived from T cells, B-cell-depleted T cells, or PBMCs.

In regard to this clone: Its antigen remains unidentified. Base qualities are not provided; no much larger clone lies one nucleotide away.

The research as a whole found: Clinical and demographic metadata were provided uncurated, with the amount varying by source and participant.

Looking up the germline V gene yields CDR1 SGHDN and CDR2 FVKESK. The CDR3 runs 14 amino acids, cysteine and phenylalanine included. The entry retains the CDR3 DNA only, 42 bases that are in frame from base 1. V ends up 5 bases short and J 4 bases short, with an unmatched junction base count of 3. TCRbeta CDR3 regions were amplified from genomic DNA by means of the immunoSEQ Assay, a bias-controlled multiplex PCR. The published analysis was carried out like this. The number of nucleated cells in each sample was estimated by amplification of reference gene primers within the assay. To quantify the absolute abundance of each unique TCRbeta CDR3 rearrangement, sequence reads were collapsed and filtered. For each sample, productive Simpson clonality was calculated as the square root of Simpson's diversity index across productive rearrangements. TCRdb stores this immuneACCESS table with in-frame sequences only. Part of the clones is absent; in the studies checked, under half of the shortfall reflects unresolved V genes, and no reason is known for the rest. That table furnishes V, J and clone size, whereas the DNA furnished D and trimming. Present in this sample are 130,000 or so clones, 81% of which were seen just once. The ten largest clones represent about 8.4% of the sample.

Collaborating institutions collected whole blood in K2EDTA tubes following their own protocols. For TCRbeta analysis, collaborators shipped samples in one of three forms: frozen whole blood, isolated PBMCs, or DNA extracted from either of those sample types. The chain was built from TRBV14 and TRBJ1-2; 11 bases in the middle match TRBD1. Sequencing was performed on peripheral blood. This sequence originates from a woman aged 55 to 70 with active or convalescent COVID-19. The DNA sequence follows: TGTGCCAGCAGCGTCGGACAGGGGGCCTATGGCTACACCTTC. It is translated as CASSVGQGAYGYTF.